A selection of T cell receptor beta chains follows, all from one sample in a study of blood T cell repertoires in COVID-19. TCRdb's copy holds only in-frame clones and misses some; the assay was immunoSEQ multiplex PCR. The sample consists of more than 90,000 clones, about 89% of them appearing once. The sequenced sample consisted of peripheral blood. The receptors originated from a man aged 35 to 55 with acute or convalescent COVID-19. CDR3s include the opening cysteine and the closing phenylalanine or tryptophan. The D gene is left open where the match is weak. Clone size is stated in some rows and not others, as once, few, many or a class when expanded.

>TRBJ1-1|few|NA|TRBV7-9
TGTGCCAGCAGCCCCCCTTTGTCCACTGAAGCTTTCTTT
CASSPPLSTEAFF
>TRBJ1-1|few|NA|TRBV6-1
TGTGCCAGCAGTGAAAGTAGATGGCGGTTGAACACTGAAGCTTTCTTT
CASSESRWRLNTEAFF
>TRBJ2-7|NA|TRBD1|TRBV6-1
TGTGCCAGCAGTGAATGGACAGGGACCCCGGAGCAGTACTTC
CASSEWTGTPEQYF
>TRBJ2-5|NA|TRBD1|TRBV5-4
TGTGCCAGCAGAGATAGACAGGGGGCAGTGGAGACCCAGTACTTC
CASRDRQGAVETQYF
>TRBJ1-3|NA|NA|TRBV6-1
TGTGCCAGCAGTGAAGCCTCGGCAGGTGGGGGAAACACCATATATTTT
CASSEASAGGGNTIYF
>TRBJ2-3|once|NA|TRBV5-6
TGTGCCAGCAGCTTAGGGGGTACTAGCACAGATACGCAGTATTTT
CASSLGGTSTDTQYF
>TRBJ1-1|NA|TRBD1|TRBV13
TGTGCCAGCAGCTCTGGGACAGTCAACACTGAAGCTTTCTTT
CASSSGTVNTEAFF
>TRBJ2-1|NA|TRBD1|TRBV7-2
TGTGCCAGCAGCTTGGACAGGGATACCTACAATGAGCAGTTCTTC
CASSLDRDTYNEQFF
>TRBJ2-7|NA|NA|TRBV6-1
TGTGCCAGCAGTGACAGGGAATACGAGCAGTACTTC
CASSDREYEQYF
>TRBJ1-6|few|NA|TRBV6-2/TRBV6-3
TGTGCCAGCAGCCGCGACAGGTCTATTCCGAACTCACCCCTCCACTTT
CASSRDRSIPNSPLHF
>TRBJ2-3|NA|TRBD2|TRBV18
TGTGCCAGCTCACCAATGGCTTCTAGCGGGAGCACAGATACGCAGTATTTT
CASSPMASSGSTDTQYF
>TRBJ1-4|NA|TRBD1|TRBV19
TGTGCCAGTATCGACAGGGGGCTTAATGAAAAACTGTTTTTT
CASIDRGLNEKLFF
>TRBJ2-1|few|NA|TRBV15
TGTGCCACCAGCAGAGTTTTCGGACAACTCGGGAGTTACAATGAGCAGTTCTTC
CATSRVFGQLGSYNEQFF
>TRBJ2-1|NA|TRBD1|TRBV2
TGTGCCAGCAGTGGGGACAGGGGACCTCACAATGAGCAGTTCTTC
CASSGDRGPHNEQFF
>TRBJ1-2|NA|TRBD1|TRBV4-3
TGCGCCAGCAGCCAAGATTCACAGGGGAGTGGCTACACCTTC
CASSQDSQGSGYTF
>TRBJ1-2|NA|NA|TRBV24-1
TGTGCCACCAGTGATGGAGGGTTAAGGGGTGCATATGGCTACACCTTC
CATSDGGLRGAYGYTF
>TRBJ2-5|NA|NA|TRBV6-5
TGTGCCAGCAGGAGGACTGCGGCGGGGCAAGAGACCCAGTACTTC
CASRRTAAGQETQYF
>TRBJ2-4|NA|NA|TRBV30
TGTGCCTGGAGTCCTCCGGGACTGAACGTAGCCAAAAACATTCAGTACTTC
CAWSPPGLNVAKNIQYF
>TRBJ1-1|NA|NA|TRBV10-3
TGTGCCATCAGTGAGGAGGGATTTGAAGCTTTCTTT
CAISEEGFEAFF
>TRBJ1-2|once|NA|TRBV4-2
TGTGCCAGCAGCCTTTCGAGGGCAGCGCTCAACTATGGCTACACCTTC
CASSLSRAALNYGYTF
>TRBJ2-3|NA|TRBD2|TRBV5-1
TGCGCCAGCAGCTTGGAGCTAGCGGGAGCAGATACGCAGTATTTT
CASSLELAGADTQYF
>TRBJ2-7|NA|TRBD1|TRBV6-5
TGTGCCAGCAGAACGGACAGGGGGCAAGGCGAGCAGTACTTC
CASRTDRGQGEQYF
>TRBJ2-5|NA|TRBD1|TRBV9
TGTGCCAGCAGCTTTCGACAGGGACATGAGACCCAGTACTTC
CASSFRQGHETQYF
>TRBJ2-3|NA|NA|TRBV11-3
TGTGCCAGCAGCTTGAAGTCAGGGGATACGCAGTATTTT
CASSLKSGDTQYF
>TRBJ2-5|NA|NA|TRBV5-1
TGCGCCAGCATCCCTTCAGGGACATTTCCCGAGACCCAGTACTTC
CASIPSGTFPETQYF
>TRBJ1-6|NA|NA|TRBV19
TGTGCCAGTAGTACAGGGGATGCGCCACCCCTCCACTTT
CASSTGDAPPLHF
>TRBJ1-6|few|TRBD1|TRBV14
TGTGCCAGCAGCTCCACCCGGGACAGTTATAATTCACCCCTCCACTTT
CASSSTRDSYNSPLHF
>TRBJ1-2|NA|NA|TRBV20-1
TGCAGTGCTAGTGGGGGGCCGTTTAATGGCTACACCTTC
CSASGGPFNGYTF
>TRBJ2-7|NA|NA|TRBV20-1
TGCAGTGCTAGACCTGGCAACGAGCAGTACTTC
CSARPGNEQYF
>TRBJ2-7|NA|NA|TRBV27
TGTGCCAGCAGCCACGGATCGGGGGAAGTCCGGTACTTC
CASSHGSGEVRYF
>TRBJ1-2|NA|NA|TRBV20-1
TGCAGTGCTAGTGACGTAGGAGTTTATGGCTACACCTTC
CSASDVGVYGYTF
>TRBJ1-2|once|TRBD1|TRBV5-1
TGCGCCAGCAGCTGGAGATCACCCTCAGGGGGATCTCTCTACGGCTACACCTTC
CASSWRSPSGGSLYGYTF
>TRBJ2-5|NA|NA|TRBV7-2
TGTGCCAGCAGCCTAGAGGGGGAAGAGACCCAGTACTTC
CASSLEGEETQYF
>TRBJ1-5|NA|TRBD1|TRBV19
TGTGCCAGTAGTATAGGGACAGGGGGGTATCAGCCCCAGCATTTT
CASSIGTGGYQPQHF
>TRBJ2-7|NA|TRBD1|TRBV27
TGTGCCAGCAGTTTAAACAGGGGGCTTGACGAGCAGTACTTC
CASSLNRGLDEQYF
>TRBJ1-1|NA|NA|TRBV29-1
TGCAGCGTTGAGGAAACAAGGAGGGACACTGAAGCTTTCTTT
CSVEETRRDTEAFF
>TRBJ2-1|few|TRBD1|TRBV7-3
TGTGCCAGCAGCTCCACCGGGACAGGGCTAAATGAGCAGTTCTTC
CASSSTGTGLNEQFF
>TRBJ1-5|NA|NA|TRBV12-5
TGTGCTAGTGGTCCCTGGGCGGGGGATCGCAATCAGCCCCAGCATTTT
CASGPWAGDRNQPQHF
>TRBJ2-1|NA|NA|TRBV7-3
TGTGCCAGCAGACAAATGGCGGGGAAGGAGCGGAATGAGCAGTTCTTC
CASRQMAGKERNEQFF
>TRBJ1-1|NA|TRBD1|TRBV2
TGTGCCAGCAGTCCTCAGGGGGGCACTGAAGCTTTCTTT
CASSPQGGTEAFF
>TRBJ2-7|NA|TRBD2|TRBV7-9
TGTGCCAGCAGCTTAGCGCTGGGACTAGCGGGGGGTGAGCAGTACTTC
CASSLALGLAGGEQYF
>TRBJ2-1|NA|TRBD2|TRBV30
TGTGCCTGGAGTGTAGCTAGCGGGAGTCACAATGAGCAGTTCTTC
CAWSVASGSHNEQFF
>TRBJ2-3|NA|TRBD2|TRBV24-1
TGTGCCACCAGTGGTCTAGCGGCTAGCACAGATACGCAGTATTTT
CATSGLAASTDTQYF
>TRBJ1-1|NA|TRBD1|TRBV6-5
TGTGCCAGCAGTTACTCCGGGACAGGGGGTACTGAAGCTTTCTTT
CASSYSGTGGTEAFF
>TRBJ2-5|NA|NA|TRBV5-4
TGTGCCAGCAGCCAACCCACAGGTCTGGTCGGAGAGACCCAGTACTTC
CASSQPTGLVGETQYF
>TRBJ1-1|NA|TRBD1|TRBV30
TGTGCCTGGGTGGGGACAGGCACTGAAGCTTTCTTT
CAWVGTGTEAFF
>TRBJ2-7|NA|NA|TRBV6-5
TGTGCCACCACGAAACCGGGTTTTTACTACGAGCAGTACTTC
CATTKPGFYYEQYF
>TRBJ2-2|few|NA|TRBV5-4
TGTGCCAGCAGCTGGAGCGGAAGCACCGGGGAGCTGTTTTTT
CASSWSGSTGELFF
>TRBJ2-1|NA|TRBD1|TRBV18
TGTGCCAGCTCACTCGGACAGGGGTCATACAATGAGCAGTTCTTC
CASSLGQGSYNEQFF